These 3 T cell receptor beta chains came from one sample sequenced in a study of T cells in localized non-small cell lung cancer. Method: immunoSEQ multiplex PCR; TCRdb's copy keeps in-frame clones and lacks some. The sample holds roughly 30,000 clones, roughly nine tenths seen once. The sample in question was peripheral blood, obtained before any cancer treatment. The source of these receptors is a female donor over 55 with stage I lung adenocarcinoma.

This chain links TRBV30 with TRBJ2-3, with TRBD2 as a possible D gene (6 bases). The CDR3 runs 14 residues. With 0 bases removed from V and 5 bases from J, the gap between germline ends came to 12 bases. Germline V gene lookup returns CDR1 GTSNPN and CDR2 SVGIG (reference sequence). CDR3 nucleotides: TGTGCCTGGAGTGTAATCGGGAGCGGAGATACGCAGTATTTT. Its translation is CAWSVIGSGDTQYF. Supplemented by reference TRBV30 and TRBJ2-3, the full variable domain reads SQTIHQWPATLVQPVGSPLSLECTVEGTSNPNLYWYRQAAGRGLQLLFYSVGIGQISSEVPQNLSASRPQDRQFILSSKKLLLSDSGFYLCAWSVIGSGDTQYFGPGTRLTVL.

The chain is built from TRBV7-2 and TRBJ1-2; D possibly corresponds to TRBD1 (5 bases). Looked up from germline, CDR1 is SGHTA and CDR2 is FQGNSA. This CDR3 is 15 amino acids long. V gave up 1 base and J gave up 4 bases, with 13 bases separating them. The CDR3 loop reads CASSLVRDWGYGYTF. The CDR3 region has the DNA TGTGCCAGCAGCTTAGTCAGGGATTGGGGCTATGGCTACACCTTC.

The CDR3 here is CSVHLAGLSTDTQYF. CDR3 nucleotide sequence: TGCAGCGTCCACCTAGCGGGGCTTAGCACAGATACGCAGTATTTT. The V gene is TRBV29-1, the J gene TRBJ2-3, with 9 bases aligning to TRBD2. The CDR3 loop spans 15 amino acids. Germline loops: CDR1 SQVTM, CDR2 ANQGSEA. V was pared by 6 bases and J by 0 bases, with 7 bases of the junction left unmatched.